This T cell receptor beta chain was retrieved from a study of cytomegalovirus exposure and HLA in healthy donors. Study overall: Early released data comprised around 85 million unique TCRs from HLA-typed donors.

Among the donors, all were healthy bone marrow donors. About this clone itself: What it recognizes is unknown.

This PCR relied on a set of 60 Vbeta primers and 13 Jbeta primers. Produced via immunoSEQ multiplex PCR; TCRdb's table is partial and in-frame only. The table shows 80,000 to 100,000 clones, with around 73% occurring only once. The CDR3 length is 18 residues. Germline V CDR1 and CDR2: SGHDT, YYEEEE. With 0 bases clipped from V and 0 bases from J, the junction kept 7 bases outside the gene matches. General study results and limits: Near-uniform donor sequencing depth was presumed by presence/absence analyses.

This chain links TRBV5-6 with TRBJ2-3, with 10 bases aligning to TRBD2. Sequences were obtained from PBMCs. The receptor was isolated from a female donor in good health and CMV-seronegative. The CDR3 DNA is TGTGCCAGCAGCTTGGTGCTAGCGGGGGCTCCTAGCACAGATACGCAGTATTTT. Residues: CASSLVLAGAPSTDTQYF.